This T cell receptor (beta chain) was sequenced in a study of post-analysis software for immune sequencing data. The study's findings and limits: With TRBV5-6, TRBV5-1 and TRBV20-1 included, 4 or 5 TRBV segments were more frequent in patients than in controls.

On this clonotype: As yet, its antigen is unknown.

Libraries were made from TCR beta cDNA, and they carried unique molecular identifiers. Yield was roughly 0.5 million cDNA molecules from around 1 to 9.1 million T cells. From the PCR reads, TCRdb called clonotypes with MiXCR, one entry per CDR3 protein. The table records roughly 800,000 distinct CDR3 sequences, about 50% of them present only once. The germline V gene encodes CDR1 SNHLY and CDR2 FYNNEI. Trimming cost V 7 bases and J 3 bases; bases outside gene matches: 7. This CDR3 has 15 residues. Sequenced sample: blood. This receptor was obtained from a girl aged 10-17 years with multiple sclerosis. The genes are TRBV2 and TRBJ2-5; 11 bases align to TRBD1. This CDR3 is CASNDRGQGEETQYF. CDR3 sequence (DNA): TGTGCCAGCAACGACAGGGGACAGGGGGAAGAGACCCAGTACTTC.